This TCR beta chain comes out of a study of blood T cell repertoires in COVID-19. As for the study in general: Spain, Italy and the United States supplied samples that represented acute and convalescent COVID-19. Sources were T cells, B-cell-depleted T cells, or PBMCs; the material itself was cDNA or gDNA.

CDR3 length: 15 residues. The germline CDR1 and CDR2 sequences are SSHAT and FNYEAQ (reference sequence). The V and J ends lost 3 bases and 5 bases, in that order; junction bases with no gene match: 9. The Seattle patients joined while their infection was active and were tracked longitudinally afterward. Source study methods: Nucleated cell counts were estimated from reference gene primer amplification. Assay used: immunoSEQ multiplex PCR; TCRdb lists only in-frame clones, some missing. That table is the source of V, J and clone size, and D and trimming were worked out from the DNA. Of just over 350,000 clones in the sample, approximately 86% were seen once.

The specimen sequenced was peripheral blood. The sequence derives from a woman between 55 and 75 years old with COVID-19, enrolled during active disease. The rearrangement uses TRBV7-7 and TRBJ2-5, with 7 nucleotides matching TRBD2. CDR3 bases: TGTGCCAGCAGCTTCACCGTAGGAGCGGGGGAGACCCAGTACTTC. Amino acids: CASSFTVGAGETQYF.